Reported below is one T cell receptor (beta chain). This clone was seen more than once but under ten times. Its antigen target is currently unknown. Per-base quality was not reported, and no clone a single base away is much larger than it. The immunoSEQ Assay was the method used to sequence TCRbeta CDR3 regions. After extraction, genomic DNA underwent amplification by bias-controlled multiplex PCR, followed by high-throughput sequencing. The source study handled its data this way. To quantify the absolute abundance of every unique TCRbeta CDR3 region, sequences were collapsed and filtered. Usable DNA was measured by amplifying reference genes present in all nucleated cells, and TCRbeta template counts were normalized to that usable DNA to estimate T cell fraction. Repertoire TCRs were annotated as SARS-CoV-2-specific by exact matching of V gene, CDR3 amino acid sequence and J gene to a known reactive TCR set. The reference SARS-CoV-2 TCR set was derived from MIRA and filtered for enrichment in COVID-19-positive ImmuneCODE repertoires, a step that removed public or cross-reactive TCRs. Using the MIRA antigens, annotated TCRs were further analysed by specific ORF or by position within an ORF. Breadth was defined as annotated unique rearrangements over total unique productive rearrangements; depth was the summed frequency of those rearrangements. Two-sided Wilcoxon rank-sum tests were applied when comparing TCR breadth between groups. TCRdb carries this immuneACCESS record with in-frame sequences only. Its versions omit some clonotypes, under half of them owing to an unresolved V gene in the studies checked, with the rest unexplained. V, J and clone size are those of that table, while D and trimming were read from the DNA. In this sample the table shows some 320,000 clones, over 80% of which occur a single time. The ten largest clones represent about 2.1% of the sample.

The sample's treatment or condition label, decoded: some 19 received Ad26.COV2.S at low or high dose, single or two shots; 5 received placebo; per-sample allocation not given. Repertoires of vaccine and placebo recipients were sequenced from samples collected on day 63 after the first injection. In Cohort 1b, around 23 adults aged 18-55 years were enrolled at a single site in Boston, USA, between 29 July and 7 August 2020. Ad26.COV2.S was a replication-incompetent adenovirus type 26 vector that expressed a prefusion-stabilized SARS-CoV-2 spike protein derived from the original Wuhan strain. The data stem from a study of Ad26.COV2.S vaccination and SARS-CoV-2 variants (dated by TCRdb to about 2021). For the study in its entirety: Vaccine-arm donors were drawn from COV1001, a multicentre, randomized, double-blind, placebo-controlled phase I-IIa trial of Ad26.COV2.S in healthy adults. Dosing of Ad26.COV2.S was intramuscular, at either 5x10^10 or 1x10^11 viral particles, delivered as one shot or as two shots spaced 56 days apart. Sequencing of the TCRbeta repertoire served to evaluate the specificity and breadth of SARS-CoV-2-reactive T cell receptors following Ad26.COV2.S vaccination. Throughout the experiments and outcome assessment, investigators stayed blinded to trial group allocation. Trial participants were randomized into five groups of five, in which low-dose or high-dose Ad26.COV2.S was given once or twice, or placebo was given on both occasions. The TCR-sequenced set comprised approximately 32 samples: some 20 Ad26.COV2.S vaccine recipients, 5 placebo recipients and 8 SARS-CoV-2 convalescent individuals.

Points the paper makes about the study in general: It was noted by the authors that total T cell responses may have been underestimated by the TCR breadth and depth analyses. The study was not powered for comparison of responses between vaccine doses or regimens. Compared with placebo recipients, Ad26.COV2.S recipients showed higher spike-specific TCR breadth (P = 0.0014). After vaccination, spike-specific CD8+ and CD4+ T cell responses were reported to show substantial breadth. Non-spike TCR breadth was comparable between vaccine and placebo recipients, consistent with the vaccine containing only spike.

Sequenced material: peripheral blood, taken in a trial of Ad26.COV2.S vaccine versus placebo. This receptor was obtained from a person aged 18 to 59 who received the Ad26.COV2.S COVID-19 vaccine or a placebo.

CDR3 sequence: CASSETGRDGYTF. The DNA is as follows: TGTGCCAGCAGTGAAACAGGGAGGGATGGCTACACCTTC. Recombination connected TRBV6-1 to TRBJ1-2; the D gene is possibly TRBD1, with 6 bases matching. Based on the germline V gene, the CDR1 and CDR2 sequences are MNHNS and SASEGT. Counted from cysteine to phenylalanine, this CDR3 has 13 amino acids. This entry keeps only the CDR3 DNA: 39 bases, framed from base 1. Trimming at the junction amounts to 2 bases on V and 6 bases on J, and the germline ends lie 10 bases apart.